This entry describes one T cell receptor (beta chain). The V end lost 2 bases, the J end lost 0 bases, and 12 bases lay between the germline ends. The CDR3 extends over 16 amino acids. CDR1 and CDR2 from the germline V gene are MNHNS and SASEGT. Using immunoSEQ multiplex PCR, the repertoire was profiled, and TCRdb retains in-frame clones only, with some absent. This table holds some 180,000 clones, 88% found once. This specimen belongs to a study of blood T cell repertoires in COVID-19. Study summary: The samples span acute and convalescent COVID-19 from the United States, Italy and Spain.

Sequenced sample: peripheral blood. This chain joins TRBV6-1 and TRBJ2-3, with a tentative D call TRBD1 (5 bases). This receptor was taken from a man aged 45-60 years who had recovered from COVID-19. The CDR3 sequence: CASSELVGPSTDTQYF. CDR3 DNA: TGTGCCAGCAGTGAACTGGTGGGGCCTAGCACAGATACGCAGTATTTT.